A single sample gave rise to the 9 T cell receptor beta chains below, sequenced in a study of CD8 T cells in Susac syndrome. An input of roughly 0.5 to 1 ug of RNA was subjected to reverse transcription using random hexamers. Each CDR3 protein is one row after TCRdb ran MiXCR on the immunoSEQ multiplex PCR reads. The profile shows under 95,000 distinct CDR3 sequences, 85% to 95% of them singletons. Sequencing was performed on CD8+ T cells from PBMCs. These receptors all come from a human donor with Susac syndrome.

This rearrangement joins TRBV20-1 to TRBJ2-5; D possibly corresponds to TRBD2 (5 bases). Per the germline V gene, CDR1 is DFQATT and CDR2 is SNEGSKA (reference sequence). This CDR3 spans 12 amino acids. V was trimmed by 8 bases and J by 2 bases, leaving 12 bases between them. CDR3 coding DNA: TGCAGTTTACGAGCGGAACAAGAGACCCAGTACTTC. Translating it yields CSLRAEQETQYF.

The rearrangement uses TRBV19 and TRBJ2-7; no clear D. The ends were cut back, 4 bases at V and 7 bases at J, with 20 bases in the middle. The CDR3 contains 15 residues. Germline V lookup: CDR1 LNHDA, CDR2 SQIVND (reference sequence). In DNA, the CDR3 is TGTGCCAGTAGTACTCCCAGGAGTTCCCATGAGGAGCAGTACTTC. Translation: CASSTPRSSHEEQYF.

The rearrangement uses TRBV28 and TRBJ1-4; a possible D gene is TRBD1 (6 bases). CDR1 and CDR2 (germline): MDHEN, SYDVKM. The CDR3 consists of 14 residues. V was trimmed by 3 bases and J by 4 bases, leaving 9 bases between them. CDR3 in amino acids: CASSFRGSNEKLFF. The CDR3 nucleotides read TGTGCCAGCAGTTTCAGGGGAAGTAATGAAAAACTGTTTTTT.

The genes are TRBV20-1 and TRBJ2-1; the match to TRBD2 covers 8 bases. The junction had 6 bases not matched to a gene; V was cut back by 5 bases and J by 0 bases. Germline V gene lookup returns CDR1 DFQATT and CDR2 SNEGSKA (reference sequence). CDR3 length: 15 residues. Written as DNA, the CDR3 is TGCAGTGCTGAACTAGCGGAGGTCTCCTACAATGAGCAGTTCTTC. This encodes CSAELAEVSYNEQFF.

The chain recombines TRBV20-1 with TRBJ2-2; maybe TRBD1 (5 bases). V was shortened by 0 bases and J by 6 bases, with 17 bases between the two germline ends. The CDR3 length is 16 residues. CDR1 and CDR2 from the germline V gene are DFQATT and SNEGSKA (reference sequence). CDR3 region: CSARERTLSMAGELFF. CDR3 coding DNA: TGCAGTGCTAGAGAAAGGACACTCTCGATGGCCGGGGAGCTGTTTTTT.

This sequence joins TRBV14 and TRBJ1-1; no clear D. V was pared by 2 bases and J by 4 bases, with 8 bases between. Germline values: CDR1 SGHDN, CDR2 FVKESK. CDR3 length: 13 residues. As DNA, the CDR3 is TGTGCCAGCAGCCAACCTTGGAGCACTGAAGCTTTCTTT. It encodes CASSQPWSTEAFF.

This clonotype appeared once. The chain recombines TRBV18 with TRBJ2-5; D possibly corresponds to TRBD2 (5 bases). The ends were cut back, 3 bases at V and 5 bases at J, with 16 bases in the middle. CDR1 and CDR2 from the germline V gene are KGHSH and LQKENI. This CDR3 has 15 amino acids. The CDR3 protein is CASSPGNHKVETQYF. DNA of the CDR3: TGTGCCAGCTCACCCGGGAATCACAAAGTGGAGACCCAGTACTTC.

The chain carries TRBV28 and TRBJ1-5, with 7 bases identical to TRBD1. Germline trimming cut 3 bases from V and 1 base from J; bases unmatched to any gene: 3. CDR1 MDHEN and CDR2 SYDVKM come from the germline V gene. CDR3 length: 15 residues. This CDR3 is CASSLTGMSNQPQHF. CDR3 DNA sequence: TGTGCCAGCAGTTTGACAGGGATGAGCAATCAGCCCCAGCATTTT.

V gene TRBV15 combines with J gene TRBJ1-5, with 8 bases identical to TRBD1. The junction had 3 bases not matched to a gene; V was cut back by 2 bases and J by 0 bases. Germline V lookup: CDR1 LNHNV, CDR2 YYDKDF (reference sequence). CDR3 length equals 16 residues. CDR3 loop: CATSRRTGNSNQPQHF. DNA for the CDR3: TGTGCCACCAGCAGAAGGACAGGGAATAGCAATCAGCCCCAGCATTTT.